This TCR beta chain appears in the sequencing data of a study of neoadjuvant anti-PD-1 for oral cavity cancer. This clone was seen only a few times. What it binds is not known. In germline, CDR1 is SQVTM, CDR2 ANQGSEA. This CDR3 spans 13 amino acids. The germline V and J ends were trimmed by 7 bases and 0 bases, with 10 bases remaining between them. Profiling relied on immunoSEQ multiplex PCR, and the TCRdb table lists in-frame clones only, not all of them. The sample lists around 37,000 clones, around two fifths occurring once. Time point given: after neoadjuvant nivolumab, at surgical resection. Whole-study findings and limits: Only a few patients per response group were TCR-analyzed; validation needed.

V usage is TRBV29-1 and J usage is TRBJ1-3; D is perhaps TRBD1 (6 bases). The sequences come from tumor tissue, collected after nivolumab (anti-PD-1) treatment. The clonotype was recovered from a person between 35 and 79 years old with oral cavity squamous cell carcinoma. CDR3 coding DNA: TGCAGCGCAAGGACAGTCTCTGGAAACACCATATATTTT. This encodes CSARTVSGNTIYF.